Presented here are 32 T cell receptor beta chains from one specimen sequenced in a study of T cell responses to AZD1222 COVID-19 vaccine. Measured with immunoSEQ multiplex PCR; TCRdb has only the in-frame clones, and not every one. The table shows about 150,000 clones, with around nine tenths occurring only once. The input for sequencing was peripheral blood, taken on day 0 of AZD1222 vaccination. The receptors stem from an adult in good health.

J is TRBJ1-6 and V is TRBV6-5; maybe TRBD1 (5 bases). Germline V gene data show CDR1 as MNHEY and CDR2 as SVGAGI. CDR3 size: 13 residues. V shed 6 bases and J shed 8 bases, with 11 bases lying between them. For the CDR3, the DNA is TGTGCCAGCAGCAGGGTCTTGGATTCACCCCTCCACTTT. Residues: CASSRVLDSPLHF.

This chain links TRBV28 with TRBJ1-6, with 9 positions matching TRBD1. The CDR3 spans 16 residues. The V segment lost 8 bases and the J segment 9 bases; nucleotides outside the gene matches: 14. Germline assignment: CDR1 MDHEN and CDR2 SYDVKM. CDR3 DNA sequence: TGTGCCAGCGCAGATTCCGGGACAGGGCGTACTTCACCCCTCCACTTT. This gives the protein CASADSGTGRTSPLHF.

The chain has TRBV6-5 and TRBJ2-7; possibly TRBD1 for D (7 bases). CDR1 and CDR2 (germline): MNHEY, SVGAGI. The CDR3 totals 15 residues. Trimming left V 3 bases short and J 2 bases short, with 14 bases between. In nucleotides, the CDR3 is TGTGCCAGCAGTTATGGTCAGGGGGGAACCTACGAGCAGTACTTC. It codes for CASSYGQGGTYEQYF.

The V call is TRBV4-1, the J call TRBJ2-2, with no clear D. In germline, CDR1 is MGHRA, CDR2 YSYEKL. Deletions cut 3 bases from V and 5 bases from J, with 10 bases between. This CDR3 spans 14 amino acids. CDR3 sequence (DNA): TGCGCCAGCAGCCAGATCGCAGAAACCGGGGAGCTGTTTTTT. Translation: CASSQIAETGELFF.

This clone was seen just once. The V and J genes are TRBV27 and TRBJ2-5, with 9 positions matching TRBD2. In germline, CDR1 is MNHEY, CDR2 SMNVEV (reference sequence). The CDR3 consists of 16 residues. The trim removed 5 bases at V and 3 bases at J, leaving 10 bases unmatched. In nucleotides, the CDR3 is TGTGCCAGCAGTCCCACATGGGCGGGAGGGGAAGAGACCCAGTACTTC. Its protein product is CASSPTWAGGEETQYF.

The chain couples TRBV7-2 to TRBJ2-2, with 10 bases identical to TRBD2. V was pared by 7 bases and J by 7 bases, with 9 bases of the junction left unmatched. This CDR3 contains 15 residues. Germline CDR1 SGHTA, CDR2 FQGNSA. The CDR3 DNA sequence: TGTGCCAGCACCCCGGGAAGCGGGAGGGTCGGGGAGCTGTTTTTT. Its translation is CASTPGSGRVGELFF.

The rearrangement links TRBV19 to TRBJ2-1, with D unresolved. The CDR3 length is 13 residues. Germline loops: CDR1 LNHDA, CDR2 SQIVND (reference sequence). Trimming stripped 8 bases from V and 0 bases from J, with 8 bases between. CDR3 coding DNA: TGTGCCAGTGGCTGGGCCTCCTACAATGAGCAGTTCTTC. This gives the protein CASGWASYNEQFF.

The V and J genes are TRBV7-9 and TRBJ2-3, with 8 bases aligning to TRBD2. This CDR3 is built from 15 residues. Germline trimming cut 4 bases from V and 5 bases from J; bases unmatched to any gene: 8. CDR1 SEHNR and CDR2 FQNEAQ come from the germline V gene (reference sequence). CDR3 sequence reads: CASSSSGLARDTQYF. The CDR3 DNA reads TGTGCCAGCAGCTCGTCTGGACTAGCTAGAGATACGCAGTATTTT. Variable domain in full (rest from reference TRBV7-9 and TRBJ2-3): DTGVSQNPRHKITKRGQNVTFRCDPISEHNRLYWYRQTLGQGPEFLTYFQNEAQLEKSRLLSDRFSAERPKGSFSTLEIQRTEQGDSAMYLCASSSSGLARDTQYFGPGTRLTVL.

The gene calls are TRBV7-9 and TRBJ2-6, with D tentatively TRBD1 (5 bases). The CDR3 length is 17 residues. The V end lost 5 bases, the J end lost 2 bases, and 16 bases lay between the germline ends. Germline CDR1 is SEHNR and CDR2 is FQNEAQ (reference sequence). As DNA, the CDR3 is TGTGCCAGCAGCCTGTCACTCAGGGTCGCTGGGGCCAACGTCCTGACTTTC. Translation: CASSLSLRVAGANVLTF.

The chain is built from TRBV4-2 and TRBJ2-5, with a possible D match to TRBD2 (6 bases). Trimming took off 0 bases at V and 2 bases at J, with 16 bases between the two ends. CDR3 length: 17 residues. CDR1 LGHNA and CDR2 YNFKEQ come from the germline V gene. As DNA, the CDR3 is TGTGCCAGCAGCCAAGATGGGGTGAAGGCGGGACAAGAGACCCAGTACTTC. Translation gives CASSQDGVKAGQETQYF.

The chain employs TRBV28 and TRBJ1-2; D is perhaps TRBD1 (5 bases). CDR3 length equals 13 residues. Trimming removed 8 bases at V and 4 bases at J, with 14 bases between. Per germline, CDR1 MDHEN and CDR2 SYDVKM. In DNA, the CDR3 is TGTGCCAGCTTTAGACAGACTGGCTATGGCTACACCTTC. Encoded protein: CASFRQTGYGYTF.

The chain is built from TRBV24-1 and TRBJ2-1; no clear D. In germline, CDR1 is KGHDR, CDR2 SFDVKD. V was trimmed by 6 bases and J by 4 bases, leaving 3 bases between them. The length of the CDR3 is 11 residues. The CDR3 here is CATSYYNEQFF. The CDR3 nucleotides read TGTGCCACCAGTTATTACAATGAGCAGTTCTTC.

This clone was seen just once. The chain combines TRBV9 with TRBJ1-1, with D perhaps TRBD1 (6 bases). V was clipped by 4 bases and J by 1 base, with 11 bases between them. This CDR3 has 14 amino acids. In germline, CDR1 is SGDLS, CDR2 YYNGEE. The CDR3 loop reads CASSPRGGNTEAFF. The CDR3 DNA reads TGTGCCAGCAGCCCGCGAGGGGGGAACACTGAAGCTTTCTTT.

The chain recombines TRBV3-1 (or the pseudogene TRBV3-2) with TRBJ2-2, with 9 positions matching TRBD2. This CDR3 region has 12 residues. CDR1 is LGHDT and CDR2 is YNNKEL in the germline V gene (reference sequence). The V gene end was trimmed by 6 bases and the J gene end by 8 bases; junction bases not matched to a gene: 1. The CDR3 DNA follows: TGTGCCAGCAGAGCGGGAGGAGGGGAGCTGTTTTTT. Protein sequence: CASRAGGGELFF.

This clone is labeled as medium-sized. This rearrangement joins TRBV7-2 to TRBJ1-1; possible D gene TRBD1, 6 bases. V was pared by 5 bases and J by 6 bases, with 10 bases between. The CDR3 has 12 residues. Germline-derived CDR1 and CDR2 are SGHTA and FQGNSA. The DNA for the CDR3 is TGTGCCAGCAGCCAGGGGAATGCTGAAGCTTTCTTT. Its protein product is CASSQGNAEAFF.

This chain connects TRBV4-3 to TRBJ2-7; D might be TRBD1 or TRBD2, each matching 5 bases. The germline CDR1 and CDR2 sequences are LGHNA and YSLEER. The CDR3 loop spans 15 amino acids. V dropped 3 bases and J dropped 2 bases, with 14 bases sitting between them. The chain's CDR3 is CASSQGPGPTYEQYF. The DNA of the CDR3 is TGCGCCAGCAGCCAGGGACCGGGACCCACCTACGAGCAGTACTTC.

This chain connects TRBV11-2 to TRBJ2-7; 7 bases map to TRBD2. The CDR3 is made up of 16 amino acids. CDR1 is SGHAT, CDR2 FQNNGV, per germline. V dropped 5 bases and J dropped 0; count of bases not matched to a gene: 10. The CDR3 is CASSDLLAESSYEQYF. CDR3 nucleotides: TGTGCCAGCAGCGACCTGCTAGCGGAGAGCTCCTACGAGCAGTACTTC.

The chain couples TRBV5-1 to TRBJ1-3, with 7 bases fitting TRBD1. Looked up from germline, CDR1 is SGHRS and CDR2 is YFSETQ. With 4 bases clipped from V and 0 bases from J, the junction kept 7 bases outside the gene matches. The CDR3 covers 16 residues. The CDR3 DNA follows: TGCGCCAGCAGCCGCCAACAGGGGACCTCTGGAAACACCATATATTTT. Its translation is CASSRQQGTSGNTIYF.

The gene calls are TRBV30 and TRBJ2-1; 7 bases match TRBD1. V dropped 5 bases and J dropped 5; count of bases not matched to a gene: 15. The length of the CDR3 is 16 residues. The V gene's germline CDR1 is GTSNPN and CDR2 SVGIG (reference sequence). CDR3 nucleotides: TGTGCCTGGCAGCCTCTAAGGGGGCGAGTGAACAATGAGCAGTTCTTC. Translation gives CAWQPLRGRVNNEQFF.

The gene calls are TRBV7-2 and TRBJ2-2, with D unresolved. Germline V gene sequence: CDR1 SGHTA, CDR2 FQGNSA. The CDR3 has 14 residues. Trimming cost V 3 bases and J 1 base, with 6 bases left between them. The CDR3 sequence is CASSFSGNTGELFF. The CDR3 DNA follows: TGTGCCAGCAGCTTTTCAGGGAACACCGGGGAGCTGTTTTTT.

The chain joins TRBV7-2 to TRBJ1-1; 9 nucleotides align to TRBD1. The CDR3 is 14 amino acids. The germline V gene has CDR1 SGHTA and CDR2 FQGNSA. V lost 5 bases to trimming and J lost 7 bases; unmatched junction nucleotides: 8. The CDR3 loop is CASSPRGQGGEAFF. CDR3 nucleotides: TGTGCCAGCAGCCCCCGGGGACAGGGTGGTGAAGCTTTCTTT.

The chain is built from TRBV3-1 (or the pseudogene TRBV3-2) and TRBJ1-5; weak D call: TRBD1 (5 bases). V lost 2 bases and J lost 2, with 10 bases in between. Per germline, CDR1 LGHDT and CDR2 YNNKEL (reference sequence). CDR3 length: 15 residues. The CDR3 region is CASSQRGGGNQPQHF. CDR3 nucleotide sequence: TGTGCCAGCAGCCAACGGGGGGGAGGCAATCAGCCCCAGCATTTT.

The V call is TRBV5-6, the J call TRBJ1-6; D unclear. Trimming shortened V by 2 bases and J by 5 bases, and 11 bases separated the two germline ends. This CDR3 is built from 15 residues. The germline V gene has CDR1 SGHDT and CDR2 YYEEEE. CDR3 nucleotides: TGTGCCAGCAGCTTCGTAGGGAAGCATAATTCACCCCTCCACTTT. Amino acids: CASSFVGKHNSPLHF. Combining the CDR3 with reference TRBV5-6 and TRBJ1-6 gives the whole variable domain DAGVTQSPTHLIKTRGQQVTLRCSPKSGHDTVSWYQQALGQGPQFIFQYYEEEERQRGNFPDRFSGHQFPNYSSELNVNALLLGDSALYLCASSFVGKHNSPLHFGNGTRLTVT.

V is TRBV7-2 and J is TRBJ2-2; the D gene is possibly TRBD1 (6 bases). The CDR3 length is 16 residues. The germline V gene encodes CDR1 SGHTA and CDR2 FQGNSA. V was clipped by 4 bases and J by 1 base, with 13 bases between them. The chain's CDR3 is CASSSNNRVNTGELFF. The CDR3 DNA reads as TGTGCCAGCAGCTCAAATAACAGGGTGAACACCGGGGAGCTGTTTTTT.

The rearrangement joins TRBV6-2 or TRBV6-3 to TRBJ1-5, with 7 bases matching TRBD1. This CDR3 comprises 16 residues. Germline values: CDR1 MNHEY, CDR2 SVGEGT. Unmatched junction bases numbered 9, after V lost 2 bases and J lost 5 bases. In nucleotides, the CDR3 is TGTGCCAGCAGTTACGGAAAACAGGGGCGCGATCAGCCCCAGCATTTT. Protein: CASSYGKQGRDQPQHF.

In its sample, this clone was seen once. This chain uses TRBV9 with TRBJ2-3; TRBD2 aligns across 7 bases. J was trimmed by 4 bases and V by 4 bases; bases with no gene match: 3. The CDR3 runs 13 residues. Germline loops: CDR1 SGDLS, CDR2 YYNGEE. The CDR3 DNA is TGTGCCAGCAGCCCTGGGAGGGCAGATACGCAGTATTTT. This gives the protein CASSPGRADTQYF.

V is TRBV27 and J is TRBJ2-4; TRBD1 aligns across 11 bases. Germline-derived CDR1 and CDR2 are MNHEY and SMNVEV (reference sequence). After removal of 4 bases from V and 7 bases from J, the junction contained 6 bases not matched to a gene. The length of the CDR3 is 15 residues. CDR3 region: CASSSGTGGLNIQYF. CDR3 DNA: TGTGCCAGCAGTTCAGGGACAGGGGGATTGAACATTCAGTACTTC.

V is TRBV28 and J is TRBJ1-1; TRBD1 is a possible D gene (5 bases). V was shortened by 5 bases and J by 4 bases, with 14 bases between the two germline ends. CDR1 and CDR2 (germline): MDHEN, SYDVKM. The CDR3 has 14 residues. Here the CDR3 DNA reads TGTGCCAGCAGTAGCAGGGATTGGAGCACTGAAGCTTTCTTT. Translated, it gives CASSSRDWSTEAFF.

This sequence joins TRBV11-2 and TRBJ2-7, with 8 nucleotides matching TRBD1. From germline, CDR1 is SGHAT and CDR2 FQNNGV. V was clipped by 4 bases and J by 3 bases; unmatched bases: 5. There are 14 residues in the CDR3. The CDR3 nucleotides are TGTGCCAGCAGCTCTGGGACAGGCTTCTACGAGCAGTACTTC. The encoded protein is CASSSGTGFYEQYF.

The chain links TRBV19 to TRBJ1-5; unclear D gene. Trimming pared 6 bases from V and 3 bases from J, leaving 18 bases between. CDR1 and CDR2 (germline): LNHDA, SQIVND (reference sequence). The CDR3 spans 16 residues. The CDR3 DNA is TGTGCCAGTAGCCCCCCTTACATAACCCTCAATCAGCCCCAGCATTTT. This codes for CASSPPYITLNQPQHF.

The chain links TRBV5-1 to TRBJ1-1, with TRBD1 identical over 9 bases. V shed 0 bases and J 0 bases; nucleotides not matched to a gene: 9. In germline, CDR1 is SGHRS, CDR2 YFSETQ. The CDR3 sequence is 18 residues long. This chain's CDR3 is CASSLVDRGHFLNTEAFF. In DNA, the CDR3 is TGCGCCAGCAGCTTGGTGGACAGGGGACACTTTTTGAACACTGAAGCTTTCTTT.

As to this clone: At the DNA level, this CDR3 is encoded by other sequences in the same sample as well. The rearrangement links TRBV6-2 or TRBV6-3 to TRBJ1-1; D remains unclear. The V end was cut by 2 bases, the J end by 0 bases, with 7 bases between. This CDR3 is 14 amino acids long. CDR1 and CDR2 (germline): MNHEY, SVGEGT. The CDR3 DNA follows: TGTGCCAGCAGTTACGGCGGAATGAACACTGAAGCTTTCTTT. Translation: CASSYGGMNTEAFF.